The next 16 T cell receptor beta chains were all read from a single sample in a study of radiotherapy plus CTLA-4 blockade in lung cancer. Data came from immunoSEQ multiplex PCR; TCRdb stores just in-frame clones and leaves some out. This sample has 81,000 or so clones, with around 81% found just once. The material sequenced was peripheral blood, taken from a patient treated with radiotherapy plus ipilimumab. These receptors originate from a human donor with non-small cell lung cancer whose response to radiotherapy plus ipilimumab could not be evaluated. Some clones in this sample may be carry-over from other donors' samples.

The chain couples TRBV6-5 to TRBJ2-7; TRBD1 aligns across 7 bases. The CDR3 is 12 residues long. Per the germline V gene, CDR1 is MNHEY and CDR2 is SVGAGI. Trimming took 7 bases from V and 11 from J; bases not matched to a gene: 11. The CDR3 loop is CASTQRRGGEYF. The DNA of the CDR3 is TGTGCCAGCACTCAGAGGAGAGGGGGCGAGTACTTC.

J is TRBJ2-3 and V is TRBV7-3, with TRBD2 matching 7 bases. Germline V lookup: CDR1 SGHTA, CDR2 FQGTGA. V lost 6 bases and J lost 2; bases outside the gene matches: 5. CDR3 length: 14 amino acids. DNA for the CDR3: TGTGCCAGCAGTTCGACTAGCTACACAGATACGCAGTATTTT. This translates into CASSSTSYTDTQYF. The whole variable domain, remainder taken from reference TRBV7-3 and TRBJ2-3, is GAGVSQTPSNKVTEKGKYVELRCDPISGHTALYWYRQSLGQGPEFLIYFQGTGAADDSGLPNDRFFAVRPEGSVSTLKIQRTERGDSAVYLCASSSTSYTDTQYFGPGTRLTVL.

This clone was observed a few times. This chain uses TRBV28 with TRBJ1-4, with a possible D match to TRBD1 (6 bases). This CDR3 has 14 amino acids. CDR1 and CDR2 (germline): MDHEN, SYDVKM. The V and J ends lost 7 bases and 8 bases respectively, with 17 bases between them. The CDR3 DNA follows: TGTGCCAGCACCGTGACAGGAGCTTACGAAAAACTGTTTTTT. Protein product: CASTVTGAYEKLFF.

This clone was detected only once. V is TRBV5-1 and J is TRBJ2-2; 9 nucleotides align to TRBD1. The CDR3 runs 15 residues. V was clipped by 1 base and J by 3 bases; unmatched bases: 1. Per germline, CDR1 SGHRS and CDR2 YFSETQ. CDR3 coding DNA: TGCGCCAGCAGCTTGACAGGGGGCGACACCGGGGAGCTGTTTTTT. This encodes CASSLTGGDTGELFF. The full variable domain, in which reference TRBV5-1 and TRBJ2-2 provide the parts outside the CDR3, is KAGVTQTPRYLIKTRGQQVTLSCSPISGHRSVSWYQQTPGQGLQFLFEYFSETQRNKGNFPGRFSGRQFSNSRSEMNVSTLELGDSALYLCASSLTGGDTGELFFGEGSRLTVL.

The V gene is TRBV7-6, the J gene TRBJ1-2, with D possibly TRBD1 on 6 matching bases. V shed 1 base and J shed 3 bases, with 18 bases lying between them. Germline V gives CDR1 SGHVS, CDR2 FNYEAQ. The CDR3 covers 17 residues. CDR3 DNA: TGTGCCAGCAGCTTAGAGGATTGGACAGTTATAGACTATGGCTACACCTTC. This translates into CASSLEDWTVIDYGYTF. The full variable domain, in which reference TRBV7-6 and TRBJ1-2 provide the parts outside the CDR3, is GAGVSQSPRYKVTKRGQDVALRCDPISGHVSLYWYRQALGQGPEFLTYFNYEAQQDKSGLPNDRFSAERPEGSISTLTIQRTEQRDSAMYRCASSLEDWTVIDYGYTFGSGTRLTVV.

V is TRBV18 and J is TRBJ2-3, with TRBD2 matching 9 bases. V gave up 1 base and J gave up 12 bases; unmatched junction bases: 11. There are 15 residues in the CDR3. Germline V gives CDR1 KGHSH, CDR2 LQKENI. The CDR3 DNA reads as TGTGCCAGCTCACCACGGGCTAGCGGGGACGCGGATCAGTATTTT. Residues: CASSPRASGDADQYF.

The chain has TRBV19 and TRBJ1-2; 7 nucleotides align to TRBD1. J gave up 1 base and V 4 bases, and 9 bases lay outside the gene matches. The CDR3 extends over 16 amino acids. Germline CDR1 and CDR2: LNHDA and SQIVND (reference sequence). CDR3 nucleotides: TGTGCCAGTAGTACCTCCAGACAGGGTATTAACTATGGCTACACCTTC. Translating it yields CASSTSRQGINYGYTF.

The chain carries TRBV30 and TRBJ2-6; a possible D gene is TRBD1 (5 bases). The germline V gene encodes CDR1 GTSNPN and CDR2 SVGIG (reference sequence). CDR3 length: 14 amino acids. Trimming stripped 8 bases from V and 1 base from J, with 12 bases between. In DNA, the CDR3 is TGTGCCGCGTCGACAGATTCTGGGGCCAACGTCCTGACTTTC. This gives the protein CAASTDSGANVLTF.

This clone came up a few times. J is TRBJ2-3 and V is TRBV6-1; 9 bases agree with TRBD2. The CDR3 is made up of 15 amino acids. V was pared by 3 bases and J by 2 bases, with 3 bases of the junction left unmatched. Germline values: CDR1 MNHNS, CDR2 SASEGT. The chain's CDR3 is CASSDSGGPTDTQYF. The CDR3 nucleotides are TGTGCCAGCAGTGACAGCGGGGGGCCCACAGATACGCAGTATTTT.

This clone showed up just a few times. The chain has TRBV19 and TRBJ1-2; D not certain. CDR1 LNHDA and CDR2 SQIVND come from the germline V gene (reference sequence). CDR3 length equals 13 residues. Trimming left V 4 bases short and J 8 bases short, with 14 bases between. This chain's CDR3 is CASSSGELKGYTF. CDR3 in DNA: TGTGCCAGTAGTAGTGGGGAGCTAAAGGGCTACACCTTC.

The gene calls are TRBV30 and TRBJ2-7; TRBD2 agrees at 9 bases. Trimming removed 0 bases from V and 0 bases from J; junction bases left unmatched: 9. Germline lookup yields CDR1 GTSNPN and CDR2 SVGIG (reference sequence). The CDR3 totals 17 residues. The CDR3 loop is CAWSVKAGGTSSYEQYF. The CDR3 DNA reads as TGTGCCTGGAGTGTGAAAGCGGGGGGCACTAGCTCCTACGAGCAGTACTTC.

J is TRBJ1-1 and V is TRBV5-1; weak D call: TRBD1 (6 bases). Germline CDR1 SGHRS, CDR2 YFSETQ. V was pared by 6 bases and J by 1 base, with 19 bases between. The CDR3 consists of 16 residues. CDR3 sequence: CASTSQGYLTNTEAFF. The CDR3 DNA sequence: TGCGCCAGCACCTCCCAGGGGTATTTGACGAACACTGAAGCTTTCTTT.

The V gene is TRBV20-1, the J gene TRBJ1-2; TRBD1 is a possible D gene (5 bases). The V end was cut by 5 bases, the J end by 9 bases, with 13 bases between. This CDR3 region has 11 residues. The germline CDR1 and CDR2 sequences are DFQATT and SNEGSKA (reference sequence). DNA for the CDR3: TGCAGTGCTTGGACACCTAGGAGCTACACCTTC. Translating it yields CSAWTPRSYTF.

This sequence joins TRBV4-2 and TRBJ2-1, with 12 bases fitting TRBD2. Germline V gene lookup returns CDR1 LGHNA and CDR2 YNFKEQ. With 0 bases clipped from V and 0 bases from J, the junction kept 0 bases outside the gene matches. The length of the CDR3 is 17 residues. The CDR3 nucleotides read TGTGCCAGCAGCCAAGAACTAGCGGGGGGCTCCTACAATGAGCAGTTCTTC. Its protein is CASSQELAGGSYNEQFF.

V and J are TRBV9 and TRBJ2-3; D might be TRBD2 (7 bases). From germline, CDR1 is SGDLS and CDR2 YYNGEE. This CDR3 has 15 amino acids. V was cut by 0 bases and J by 5 bases, with 13 bases left in between. This CDR3 is CASSVEVGGLDTQYF. Here the CDR3 DNA reads TGTGCCAGCAGCGTAGAGGTGGGGGGGCTAGATACGCAGTATTTT.

V is TRBV7-9 and J is TRBJ2-5; 7 bases map to TRBD1. The V gene's germline CDR1 is SEHNR and CDR2 FQNEAQ (reference sequence). J gave up 3 bases and V 6 bases, and 4 bases lay outside the gene matches. The CDR3 sequence is 13 residues long. In nucleotides, the CDR3 is TGTGCCAGCAGTCGGACAGGTGAAGAGACCCAGTACTTC. It is translated as CASSRTGEETQYF.